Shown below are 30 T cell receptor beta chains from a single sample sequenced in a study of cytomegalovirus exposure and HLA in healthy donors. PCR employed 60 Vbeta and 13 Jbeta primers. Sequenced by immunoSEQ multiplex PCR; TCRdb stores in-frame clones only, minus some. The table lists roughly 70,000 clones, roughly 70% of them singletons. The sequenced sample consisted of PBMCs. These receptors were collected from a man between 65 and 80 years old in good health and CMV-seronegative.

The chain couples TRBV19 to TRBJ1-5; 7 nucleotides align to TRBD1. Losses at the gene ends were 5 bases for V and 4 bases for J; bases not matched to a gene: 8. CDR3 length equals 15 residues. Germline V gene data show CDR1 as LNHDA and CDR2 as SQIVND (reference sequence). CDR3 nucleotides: TGTGCCAGTAGTCCGAGCAGACAGGGTAATCAGCCCCAGCATTTT. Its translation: CASSPSRQGNQPQHF.

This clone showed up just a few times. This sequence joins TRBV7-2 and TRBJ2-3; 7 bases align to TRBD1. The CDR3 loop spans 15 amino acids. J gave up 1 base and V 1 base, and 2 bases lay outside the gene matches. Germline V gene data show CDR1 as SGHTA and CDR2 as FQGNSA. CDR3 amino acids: CASSLEGAGTDTQYF. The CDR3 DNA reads TGTGCCAGCAGCTTAGAGGGGGCCGGCACAGATACGCAGTATTTT.

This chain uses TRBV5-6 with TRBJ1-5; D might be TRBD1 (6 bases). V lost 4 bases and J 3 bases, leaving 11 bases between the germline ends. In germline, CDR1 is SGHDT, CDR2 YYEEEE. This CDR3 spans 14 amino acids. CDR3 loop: CASSKTGFNQPQHF. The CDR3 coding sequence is TGTGCCAGCAGCAAGACAGGATTCAATCAGCCCCAGCATTTT.

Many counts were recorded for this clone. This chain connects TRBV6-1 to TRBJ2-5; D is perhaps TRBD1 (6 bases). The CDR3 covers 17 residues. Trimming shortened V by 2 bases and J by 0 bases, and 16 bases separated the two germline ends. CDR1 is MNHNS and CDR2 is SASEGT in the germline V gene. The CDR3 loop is CASSEPHRASYQETQYF. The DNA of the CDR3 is TGTGCCAGCAGTGAACCCCACAGGGCTTCGTACCAAGAGACCCAGTACTTC.

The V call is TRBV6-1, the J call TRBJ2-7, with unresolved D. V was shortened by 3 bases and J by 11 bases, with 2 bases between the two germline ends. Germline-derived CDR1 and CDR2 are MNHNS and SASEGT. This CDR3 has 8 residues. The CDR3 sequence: CASSDKYF. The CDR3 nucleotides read TGTGCCAGCAGTGATAAGTACTTC.

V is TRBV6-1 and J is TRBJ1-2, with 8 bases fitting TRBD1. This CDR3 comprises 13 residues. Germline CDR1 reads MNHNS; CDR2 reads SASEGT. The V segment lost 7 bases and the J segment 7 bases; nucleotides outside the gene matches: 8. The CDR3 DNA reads TGTGCCAGCACGTTACAGGGGGGCCGTGGCTACACCTTC. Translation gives CASTLQGGRGYTF.

The CDR3: CASSPFTGTTYEQYF. Written as DNA, the CDR3 is TGTGCCAGTAGTCCCTTTACCGGGACAACATACGAGCAGTACTTC. This chain uses TRBV19 with TRBJ2-7; TRBD1 might be the D (6 bases). Between the trimmed V and J ends, which lost 5 bases and 4 bases, there was a span of 18 bases. This CDR3 has 15 amino acids. From germline, CDR1 is LNHDA and CDR2 SQIVND (reference sequence).

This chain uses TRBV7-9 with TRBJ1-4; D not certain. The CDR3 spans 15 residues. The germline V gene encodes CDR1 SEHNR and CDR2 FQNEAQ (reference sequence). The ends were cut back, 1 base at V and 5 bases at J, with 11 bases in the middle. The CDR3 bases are TGTGCCAGCAGCTTAGGTGCGGGAGACAATGAAAAACTGTTTTTT. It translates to CASSLGAGDNEKLFF.

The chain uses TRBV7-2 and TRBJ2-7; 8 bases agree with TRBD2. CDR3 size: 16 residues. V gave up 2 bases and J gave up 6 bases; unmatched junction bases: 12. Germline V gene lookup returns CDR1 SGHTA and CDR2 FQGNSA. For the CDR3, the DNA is TGTGCCAGCAGCTTAAGTAGGTTAGCGGGGACTGCCGAGCAGTACTTC. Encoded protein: CASSLSRLAGTAEQYF.

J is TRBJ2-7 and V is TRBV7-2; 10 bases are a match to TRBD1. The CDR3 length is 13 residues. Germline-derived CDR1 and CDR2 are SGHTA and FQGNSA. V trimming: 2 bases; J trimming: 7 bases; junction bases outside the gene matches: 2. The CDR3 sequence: CASSLPGQGEQYF. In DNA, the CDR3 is TGTGCCAGCAGCTTACCGGGACAGGGGGAGCAGTACTTC.

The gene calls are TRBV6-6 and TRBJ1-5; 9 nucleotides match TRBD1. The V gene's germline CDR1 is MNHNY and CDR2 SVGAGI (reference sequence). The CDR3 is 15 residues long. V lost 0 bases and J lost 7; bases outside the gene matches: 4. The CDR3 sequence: CASSYSDRGLQPQHF. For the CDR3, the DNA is TGTGCCAGCAGTTACTCGGACAGGGGTTTGCAGCCCCAGCATTTT.

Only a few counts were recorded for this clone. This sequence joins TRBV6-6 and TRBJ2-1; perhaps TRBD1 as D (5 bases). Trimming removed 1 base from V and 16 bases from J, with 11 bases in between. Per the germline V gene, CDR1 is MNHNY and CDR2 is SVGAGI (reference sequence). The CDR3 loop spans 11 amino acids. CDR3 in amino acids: CASSYYPRTFF. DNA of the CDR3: TGTGCCAGCAGTTACTACCCCAGGACATTCTTC.

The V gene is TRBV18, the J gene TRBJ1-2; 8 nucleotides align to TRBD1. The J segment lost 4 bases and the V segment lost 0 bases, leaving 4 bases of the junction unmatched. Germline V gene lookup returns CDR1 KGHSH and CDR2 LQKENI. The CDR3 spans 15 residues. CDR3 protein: CASSPPGQAIYGYTF. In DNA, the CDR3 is TGTGCCAGCTCACCACCGGGACAGGCTATCTATGGCTACACCTTC.

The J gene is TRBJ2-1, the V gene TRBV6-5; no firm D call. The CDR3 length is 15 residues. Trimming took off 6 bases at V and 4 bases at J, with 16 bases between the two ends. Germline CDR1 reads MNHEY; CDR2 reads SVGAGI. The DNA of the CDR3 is TGTGCCAGCAGCCGCAGGTCCGTCGTATACAATGAGCAGTTCTTC. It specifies CASSRRSVVYNEQFF.

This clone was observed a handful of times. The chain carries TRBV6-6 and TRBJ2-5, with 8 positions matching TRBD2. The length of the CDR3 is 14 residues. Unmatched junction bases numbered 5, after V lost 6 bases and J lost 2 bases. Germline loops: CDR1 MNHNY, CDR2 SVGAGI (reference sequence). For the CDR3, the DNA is TGTGCCAGCAGCCGGGGGGGCCCGCAAGAGACCCAGTACTTC. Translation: CASSRGGPQETQYF.

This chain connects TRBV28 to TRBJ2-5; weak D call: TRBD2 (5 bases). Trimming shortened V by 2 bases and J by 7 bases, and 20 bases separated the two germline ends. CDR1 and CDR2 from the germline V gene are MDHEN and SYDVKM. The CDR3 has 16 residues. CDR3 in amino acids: CASSLIGRGDERTQYF. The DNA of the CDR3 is TGTGCCAGCAGTTTAATCGGTCGGGGTGACGAAAGGACCCAGTACTTC. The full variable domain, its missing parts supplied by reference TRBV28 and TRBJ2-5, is DVKVTQSSRYLVKRTGEKVFLECVQDMDHENMFWYRQDPGLGLRLIYFSYDVKMKEKGDIPEGYSVSREKKERFSLILESASTNQTSMYLCASSLIGRGDERTQYFGPGTRLLVL.

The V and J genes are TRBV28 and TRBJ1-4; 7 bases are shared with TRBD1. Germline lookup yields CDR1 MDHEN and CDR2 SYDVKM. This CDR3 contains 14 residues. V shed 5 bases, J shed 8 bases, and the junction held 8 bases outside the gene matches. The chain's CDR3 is CASSADRVGEKLFF. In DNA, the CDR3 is TGTGCCAGCAGTGCCGACAGGGTGGGGGAAAAACTGTTTTTT.

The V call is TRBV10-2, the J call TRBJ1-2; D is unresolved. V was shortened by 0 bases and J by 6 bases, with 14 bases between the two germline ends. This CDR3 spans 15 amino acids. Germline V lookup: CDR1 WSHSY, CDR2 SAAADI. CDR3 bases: TGCGCCAGCAGTGAGTCGATTCTAATTGGAGATGGCTACACCTTC. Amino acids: CASSESILIGDGYTF.

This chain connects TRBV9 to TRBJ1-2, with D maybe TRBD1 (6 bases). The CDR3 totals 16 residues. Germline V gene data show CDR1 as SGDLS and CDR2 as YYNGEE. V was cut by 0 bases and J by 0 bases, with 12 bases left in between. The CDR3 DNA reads TGTGCCAGCAGCGTAGGAGGGACAACCTCTAACTATGGCTACACCTTC. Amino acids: CASSVGGTTSNYGYTF.

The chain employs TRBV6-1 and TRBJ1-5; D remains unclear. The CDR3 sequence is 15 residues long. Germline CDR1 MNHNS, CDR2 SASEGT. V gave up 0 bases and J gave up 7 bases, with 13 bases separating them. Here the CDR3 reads CASSEAPGMKQPQHF. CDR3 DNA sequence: TGTGCCAGCAGTGAAGCCCCGGGAATGAAGCAGCCCCAGCATTTT.

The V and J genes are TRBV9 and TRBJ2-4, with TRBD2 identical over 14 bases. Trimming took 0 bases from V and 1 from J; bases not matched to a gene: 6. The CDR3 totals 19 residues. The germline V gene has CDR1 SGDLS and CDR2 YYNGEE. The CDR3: CASSVEGLAGEYAKNIQYF. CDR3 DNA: TGTGCCAGCAGCGTAGAGGGACTAGCGGGAGAGTACGCCAAAAACATTCAGTACTTC.

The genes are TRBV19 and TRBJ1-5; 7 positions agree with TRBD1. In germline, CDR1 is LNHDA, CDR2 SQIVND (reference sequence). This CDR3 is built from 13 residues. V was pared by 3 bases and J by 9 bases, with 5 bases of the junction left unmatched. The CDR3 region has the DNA TGTGCCAGTAGTATCACAGGGGATCGGCCCCAGCATTTT. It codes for CASSITGDRPQHF.

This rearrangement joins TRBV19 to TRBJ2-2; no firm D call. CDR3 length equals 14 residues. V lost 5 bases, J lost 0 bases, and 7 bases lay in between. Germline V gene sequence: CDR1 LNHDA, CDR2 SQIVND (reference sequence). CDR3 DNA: TGTGCCAGTAGTCCGACAACGAACACCGGGGAGCTGTTTTTT. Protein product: CASSPTTNTGELFF.

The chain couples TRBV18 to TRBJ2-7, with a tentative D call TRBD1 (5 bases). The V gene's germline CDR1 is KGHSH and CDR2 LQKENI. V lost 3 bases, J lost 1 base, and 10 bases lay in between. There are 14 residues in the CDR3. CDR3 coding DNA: TGTGCCAGCTCACCGAGGCAGGGATCCTACGAGCAGTACTTC. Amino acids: CASSPRQGSYEQYF.

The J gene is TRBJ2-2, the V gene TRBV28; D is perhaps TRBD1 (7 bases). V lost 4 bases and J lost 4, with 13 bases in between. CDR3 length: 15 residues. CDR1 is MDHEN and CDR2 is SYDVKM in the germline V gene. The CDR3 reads CASSSGGGLTGELFF. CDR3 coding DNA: TGTGCCAGCAGTTCAGGAGGGGGCCTCACCGGGGAGCTGTTTTTT. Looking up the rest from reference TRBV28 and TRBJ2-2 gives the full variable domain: DVKVTQSSRYLVKRTGEKVFLECVQDMDHENMFWYRQDPGLGLRLIYFSYDVKMKEKGDIPEGYSVSREKKERFSLILESASTNQTSMYLCASSSGGGLTGELFFGEGSRLTVL.

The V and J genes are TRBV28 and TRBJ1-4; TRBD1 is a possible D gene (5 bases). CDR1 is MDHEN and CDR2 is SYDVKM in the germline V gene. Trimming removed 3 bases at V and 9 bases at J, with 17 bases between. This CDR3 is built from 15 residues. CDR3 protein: CASSFPGGISQKLFF. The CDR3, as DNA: TGTGCCAGCAGTTTTCCGGGGGGAATCAGCCAAAAACTGTTTTTT.

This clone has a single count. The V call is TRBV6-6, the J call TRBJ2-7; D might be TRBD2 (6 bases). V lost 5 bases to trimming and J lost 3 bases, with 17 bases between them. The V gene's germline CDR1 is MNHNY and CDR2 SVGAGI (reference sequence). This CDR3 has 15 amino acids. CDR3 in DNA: TGTGCCAGCAGTAAAGATAAGGGACTGAACTACGAGCAGTACTTC. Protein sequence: CASSKDKGLNYEQYF.

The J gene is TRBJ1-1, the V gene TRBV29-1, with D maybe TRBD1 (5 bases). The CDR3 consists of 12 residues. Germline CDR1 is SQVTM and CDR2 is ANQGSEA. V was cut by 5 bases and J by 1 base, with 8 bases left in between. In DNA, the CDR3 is TGCAGCGTTCGCAGGGAGAACACTGAAGCTTTCTTT. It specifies CSVRRENTEAFF. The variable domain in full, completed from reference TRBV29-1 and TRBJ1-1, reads SAVISQKPSRDICQRGTSLTIQCQVDSQVTMMFWYRQQPGQSLTLIATANQGSEATYESGFVIDKFPISRPNLTFSTLTVSNMSPEDSSIYLCSVRRENTEAFFGQGTRLTVV.

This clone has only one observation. In DNA form, the CDR3 reads TGTGCCAGCAGTTACCGGGGGGGGTCCTACGAGCAGTACTTC. Translating it yields CASSYRGGSYEQYF. The rearrangement links TRBV6-5 to TRBJ2-7; TRBD2 matches 8 bases. J gave up 1 base and V 2 bases, and 1 base lay outside the gene matches. CDR3 length equals 14 residues. From germline, CDR1 is MNHEY and CDR2 SVGAGI.

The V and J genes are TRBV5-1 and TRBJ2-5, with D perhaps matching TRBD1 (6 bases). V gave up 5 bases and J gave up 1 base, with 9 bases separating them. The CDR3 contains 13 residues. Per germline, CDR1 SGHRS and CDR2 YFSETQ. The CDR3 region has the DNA TGCGCCAGCAGAACGACAGGCCAAGAGACCCAGTACTTC. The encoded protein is CASRTTGQETQYF.